This is a list of T cell receptor beta chains from one sample in a study of T-cell memory formation after mild COVID-19. TCRdb used MiXCR to reprocess the 5' RACE reads, holding one entry per CDR3 protein. The profile shows roughly 450,000 distinct CDR3 sequences, over 15% of them singletons. What was sequenced was PBMCs or a T cell subset sorted from them (not recorded which). The receptor set was obtained from a man aged 18-30 years who had mild COVID-19 (a few samples of this study predate the infection). Cell type and time point are not known. The CDR3 runs from the conserved cysteine through the conserved F or W. The D gene is left open where the match is weak. Expanded clones are given a class, and other clones once, few, many or no size at all.

>14|TRBV20-1|TRBD1|TRBJ1-4|.
TGCAGTGCTAGAAGGGGGCAGGGTTACGAAAAACTGTTTTTT
CSARRGQGYEKLFF
>16|TRBV7-2|TRBD2|TRBJ2-3|.
TGTGCCAGCAGCTTTGCCGGGACTAGCAACTCCGATACGCAGTATTTT
CASSFAGTSNSDTQYF
>16|TRBV7-2|TRBD2|TRBJ2-1|few
TGTGCCAGCAGGCCCGGGACTAGCGGGAGGAATGCTGAGCAGTTCTTC
CASRPGTSGRNAEQFF
>15|TRBV12-3/TRBV12-4|.|TRBJ1-1|few
TGTGCCAGCAGTTTTGGAGGGGCGGTGAACACTGAAGCTTTCTTT
CASSFGGAVNTEAFF
>12|TRBV7-8|.|TRBJ1-2|.
TGTGCCAGCAGCTTTTGGGGTGGGGGCTACACCTTC
CASSFWGGGYTF
>14|TRBV5-6|.|TRBJ1-2|.
TGTGCCAGCAGCTTGCGTGGGGGGGACTATGGCTACACCTTC
CASSLRGGDYGYTF
>14|TRBV6-5|.|TRBJ2-1|few
TGTGCCAGCAAGCGGAGGGTGGGATACAATGAGCAGTTCTTC
CASKRRVGYNEQFF
>16|TRBV9|TRBD2|TRBJ2-3|few
TGTGCCAGCAGCGTAGGACTAGCGGGGGGCACAGATACGCAGTATTTT
CASSVGLAGGTDTQYF
>20|TRBV6-2/TRBV6-3|TRBD1|TRBJ1-6|few
TGTGCCAGCAGTTCATCCCCGGGACAGGTCTTGAGCTCCTATAATTCACCCCTCCACTTT
CASSSSPGQVLSSYNSPLHF
>15|TRBV12-3/TRBV12-4|.|TRBJ1-5|few
TGTGCCAGCATGCGGGACGGATTAGCAAATCAGCCCCAGCATTTT
CASMRDGLANQPQHF
>15|TRBV20-1|.|TRBJ2-5|.
TGCAGTGCCATAGAACTACACCCGGGGGTAGAGACCCAGTACTTC
CSAIELHPGVETQYF
>14|TRBV25-1|.|TRBJ2-1|.
TGTGCCAGCCTTGGACAGCAACCCTACAATGAGCAGTTCTTC
CASLGQQPYNEQFF
>15|TRBV20-1|.|TRBJ2-1|.
TGCAGTGCTAGGGCACCGGGGGCCGCACCCAATGAGCAGTTCTTC
CSARAPGAAPNEQFF
>12|TRBV20-1|.|TRBJ1-1|many
TGCAGTGCTAGAGTCGACCCTACAAGAGCTTTCTTT
CSARVDPTRAFF
>12|TRBV7-9|.|TRBJ1-6|.
TGTGCCAGCAGCTCAATCAGTTCACCCCTCCACTTT
CASSSISSPLHF
>12|TRBV7-2|.|TRBJ1-1|.
TGTGCCAGCAGCCGATGGAACACTGAAGCTTTCTTT
CASSRWNTEAFF
>16|TRBV5-1|.|TRBJ1-1|.
TGCGCCAGCAGCTTGGCCGGACGGGGTTCGAACACTGAAGCTTTCTTT
CASSLAGRGSNTEAFF
>16|TRBV5-5|TRBD2|TRBJ2-1|.
TGTGCCAGCAGCTTGGCGGGGGGGCCGTCCCACAATGAGCAGTTCTTC
CASSLAGGPSHNEQFF
>15|TRBV7-2|.|TRBJ1-1|few
TGTGCCAGCAGCTTAGGTCAGGGAGGATACACTGAAGCTTTCTTT
CASSLGQGGYTEAFF
>14|TRBV6-1|.|TRBJ1-1|.
TGTGCCGACCACCGGACAGCTCTGAACACTGAAGCTTTCTTT
CADHRTALNTEAFF
>15|TRBV4-2|.|TRBJ1-3|few
TGTGCCAGCAGCCAAGAGGCAGGGGCGGGAAACACCATATATTTT
CASSQEAGAGNTIYF
>14|TRBV5-1|.|TRBJ1-1|.
TGCGCCAGCAGCTTGGGGGCAGAAAGGAATCAAGCTTTCTTT
CASSLGAERNQAFF
>15|TRBV7-9|.|TRBJ2-7|few
TGTGCCAGCAGCTTAGGTCTCGAAAGACCCTACGAGCAGTACTTC
CASSLGLERPYEQYF
>16|TRBV7-9|.|TRBJ1-3|.
TGTGCCAGCAGCTCCCACAGTCGGGGGGCAGGAAACACCATATATTTT
CASSSHSRGAGNTIYF
>15|TRBV28|.|TRBJ1-6|.
TGTGCCAGCAGAGGGGCAGCCCGCTATAATTCACCCCTCCACTTT
CASRGAARYNSPLHF
>14|TRBV24-1|.|TRBJ1-2|few
TGTGCCACCAGTGATTCCATTGGCATCGGCGGCTACACCTTC
CATSDSIGIGGYTF
>12|TRBV4-1|.|TRBJ1-2|.
TGCGCCAGCAGCCAAGACGGCGGTGGCTACACCTTC
CASSQDGGGYTF
>15|TRBV9|TRBD1|TRBJ2-7|.
TGTGCCAGCAGCGCAGCAGGGGGTACTTACTACGAGCAGTACTTC
CASSAAGGTYYEQYF
>14|TRBV12-3/TRBV12-4|TRBD2|TRBJ2-2|few
TGTGCCACGCATAGCGGGGGGGCTGGCGGGGAGCTGTTTTTT
CATHSGGAGGELFF
>19|TRBV10-3|.|TRBJ2-2|.
TGTGCCATCAGTGGCCCCCCGATGACTAGGGGGGGGCTAACCGGGGAGCTGTTTTTT
CAISGPPMTRGGLTGELFF
>14|TRBV28|TRBD1|TRBJ1-1|few
TGTGCCAGCAGGTACCGGGACAGGAACACTGAAGCTTTCTTT
CASRYRDRNTEAFF
>13|TRBV28|TRBD2|TRBJ2-3|few
TGTGCCAGCAGACGGGGGGGTGGGGATACGCAGTATTTT
CASRRGGGDTQYF
>17|TRBV12-3/TRBV12-4|TRBD1|TRBJ2-7|.
TGTGCCAGCAGTCAAAAACCGGGACAGGGTTTCAGCTACGAGCAGTACTTC
CASSQKPGQGFSYEQYF
>13|TRBV28|.|TRBJ1-3|.
TGTGCCTCCTTAGGGGACGGTCGAAACACCATATATTTT
CASLGDGRNTIYF
>14|TRBV18|TRBD1|TRBJ2-3|many
TGTGCCAGCAGCCCCGGGACAGGAGGAGATACGCAGTATTTT
CASSPGTGGDTQYF
>15|TRBV7-9|.|TRBJ2-5|.
TGTGCCAGCAGCACCGCGCTAAGGAGGTCAGAGACCCAGTACTTC
CASSTALRRSETQYF
>14|TRBV5-1|.|TRBJ2-3|.
TGCGCCAGCAGCTCGCTCCCACCATTACAGAGGCAGTATTTT
CASSSLPPLQRQYF
>14|TRBV5-1|.|TRBJ1-3|few
TGCGCCAGCAGCTTGACAGACTCTGGAAACACCATATATTTT
CASSLTDSGNTIYF
>14|TRBV5-1|.|TRBJ2-5|.
TGCGCCAGCAGCTTGGGCCGGGCGAGGGAGACCCAGTACTTC
CASSLGRARETQYF
>16|TRBV20-1|TRBD2|TRBJ2-1|.
TGCAGTGCTAGAGATTGGAAAGCGGGGGGCCCCAATGAGCAGTTCTTC
CSARDWKAGGPNEQFF
>15|TRBV6-4|.|TRBJ2-1|.
TGTGCCAGCAGTACCTACGGGACTCCCTACAATGAGCAGTTCTTC
CASSTYGTPYNEQFF
>15|TRBV7-3|TRBD1|TRBJ2-1|few
TGTGCCAGCAGCGCCAGGACAGGGGATGGCAATGAGCAGTTCTTC
CASSARTGDGNEQFF
>13|TRBV27|.|TRBJ2-5|many
TGTGCCAGCCCCAAGGTAGGGATGGAGACCCAGTACTTC
CASPKVGMETQYF
>19|TRBV20-1|.|TRBJ1-2|.
TGCAGTGCTAGAGGAATACTAGGAGGGGATTCCGACACTTCCTATGGCTACACCTTC
CSARGILGGDSDTSYGYTF
>14|TRBV6-2/TRBV6-3|.|TRBJ2-3|few
TGTGCCAGCAGTCTTACTAGCATCCCTGATACGCAGTATTTT
CASSLTSIPDTQYF
>17|TRBV7-2|TRBD2|TRBJ2-5|.
TGTGCCAGCAGCTCCTTACTAGCGGGGGGAAACCAAGAGACCCAGTACTTC
CASSSLLAGGNQETQYF
>13|TRBV7-2|.|TRBJ2-1|.
TGTGCCAGCAGCTCAGGGGCCCCGAGGCCCGGGATCTTC
CASSSGAPRPGIF
>15|TRBV12-3/TRBV12-4|.|TRBJ1-6|few
TGTGCCAGCAGTCCCCAGGTGGGAGGGTTCTCACCCCTCCACTTT
CASSPQVGGFSPLHF
>15|TRBV7-9|TRBD1|TRBJ2-5|many
TGTGCCACCTGCCCGGGACAGGCCGTTCAAGAGACCCAGTACTTC
CATCPGQAVQETQYF
>14|TRBV5-1|.|TRBJ2-7|many
TGCGCCAGTGCAGGAAACGAGGCGCTCTACGAGCAGTACTTC
CASAGNEALYEQYF
>13|TRBV3-1|.|TRBJ2-3|few
TGTGCCAGCAGCCAAGACCCAACGGATACGCAGTATTTT
CASSQDPTDTQYF
>14|TRBV27|.|TRBJ2-7|.
TGTGCCAGCAGTCAACCCGGGACAAGCTACGAGCAGTACTTC
CASSQPGTSYEQYF
>16|TRBV5-1|.|TRBJ1-1|.
TGCGCCAGCAGCTCGACAACCACTTTACAGGGAACTGAAGCTTTCTTT
CASSSTTTLQGTEAFF
>11|TRBV3-1|.|TRBJ2-7|few
TGTGCCAGCAGCCAAACCGCAGAGCAGTACTTC
CASSQTAEQYF